These T cell receptor beta chains were read from a single sample in a study of shared clonotypes between healthy human individuals. Sequenced by immunoSEQ multiplex PCR; TCRdb stores in-frame clones only, minus some. The table shows nearly 2 million clones, with roughly 94% occurring only once. Specimen: naive CD8+ T cells sorted from blood. The receptors come from a man between 18 and 29 years old in good health. CDR3s include the opening cysteine and the closing phenylalanine or tryptophan. Fields, in order: CDR3 length, J gene, D gene, V gene, clone size, CDR3 protein, CDR3 DNA. A D gene is named only where the DNA matches it firmly. Size tells how often a clone was seen (once, few, many) or the class of an expanded clone, and some rows leave it out.

length: 14; J: TRBJ1-1; D: NA; V: TRBV7-6; size: NA; CDR3: CASSLREVNTEAFF; DNA: TGTGCCAGCAGCTTAAGGGAAGTGAACACTGAAGCTTTCTTT
length: 13; J: TRBJ2-3; D: NA; V: TRBV27; size: NA; CDR3: CASSAQITDTQYF; DNA: TGTGCCAGCAGTGCCCAGATCACAGATACGCAGTATTTT
length: 15; J: TRBJ2-1; D: NA; V: TRBV9; size: NA; CDR3: CASSVGNGNYNEQFF; DNA: TGTGCCAGCAGCGTAGGGAACGGAAACTACAATGAGCAGTTCTTC
length: 13; J: TRBJ2-7; D: TRBD2; V: TRBV7-9; size: NA; CDR3: CASSSGRVDEQYF; DNA: TGTGCCAGCAGCTCGGGGAGGGTAGACGAGCAGTACTTC
length: 14; J: TRBJ2-3; D: TRBD2; V: TRBV27; size: NA; CDR3: CASRLGGGTDTQYF; DNA: TGTGCCAGCAGGTTGGGGGGGGGCACAGATACGCAGTATTTT
length: 11; J: TRBJ1-1; D: NA; V: TRBV27; size: NA; CDR3: CASSGGAEAFF; DNA: TGTGCCAGCAGTGGAGGCGCTGAAGCTTTCTTT
length: 12; J: TRBJ2-7; D: NA; V: TRBV11-2; size: NA; CDR3: CASRLGGYEQYF; DNA: TGTGCCAGCAGACTAGGGGGCTACGAGCAGTACTTC
length: 15; J: TRBJ1-4; D: NA; V: TRBV7-9; size: NA; CDR3: CASSSLTGFNEKLFF; DNA: TGTGCCAGCAGCTCCTTAACAGGTTTTAATGAAAAACTGTTTTTT
length: 14; J: TRBJ2-5; D: NA; V: TRBV5-1; size: NA; CDR3: CASSHGTNQETQYF; DNA: TGCGCCAGCAGCCACGGGACAAATCAAGAGACCCAGTACTTC
length: 18; J: TRBJ2-2; D: NA; V: TRBV7-9; size: NA; CDR3: CASSSPVGGTVETGELFF; DNA: TGTGCCAGCAGCTCCCCCGTAGGCGGGACAGTTGAGACCGGGGAGCTGTTTTTT
length: 12; J: TRBJ1-3; D: NA; V: TRBV5-4; size: NA; CDR3: CASSDTGDTIYF; DNA: TGTGCCAGCAGCGACACCGGAGACACCATATATTTT
length: 14; J: TRBJ2-5; D: NA; V: TRBV7-9; size: NA; CDR3: CASSLMGREETQYF; DNA: TGTGCCAGCAGCTTAATGGGTCGGGAAGAGACCCAGTACTTC
length: 19; J: TRBJ1-6; D: TRBD1; V: TRBV2; size: once; CDR3: CASSEMGGDSVLGDSPLHF; DNA: TGTGCCAGCAGTGAAATGGGAGGGGACAGCGTTTTGGGAGATTCACCCCTCCACTTT
length: 15; J: TRBJ2-3; D: NA; V: TRBV5-1; size: NA; CDR3: CASSSRDWSTDTQYF; DNA: TGCGCCAGCAGCTCCAGGGACTGGAGCACAGATACGCAGTATTTT
length: 14; J: TRBJ1-1; D: NA; V: TRBV15; size: NA; CDR3: CATSRGGENTEAFF; DNA: TGTGCCACCAGCAGAGGAGGCGAGAACACTGAAGCTTTCTTT
length: 12; J: TRBJ2-7; D: NA; V: TRBV10-2; size: NA; CDR3: CASSETNYEQYF; DNA: TGCGCCAGCAGTGAGACAAACTACGAGCAGTACTTC
length: 14; J: TRBJ1-2; D: NA; V: TRBV4-1; size: NA; CDR3: CASSQDGVLYGYTF; DNA: TGCGCCAGCAGCCAAGATGGGGTATTGTATGGCTACACCTTC
length: 14; J: TRBJ2-5; D: NA; V: TRBV2; size: once; CDR3: CASSERLAQETQYF; DNA: TGTGCCAGCAGTGAACGGCTAGCCCAAGAGACCCAGTACTTC
length: 16; J: TRBJ2-3; D: NA; V: TRBV19; size: NA; CDR3: CASSPEVASSTDTQYF; DNA: TGTGCCAGTAGCCCCGAAGTAGCTAGTAGCACAGATACGCAGTATTTT
length: 16; J: TRBJ2-7; D: TRBD1; V: TRBV27; size: NA; CDR3: CASSPATGTGTYEQYF; DNA: TGTGCCAGCAGTCCAGCAACCGGGACAGGAACCTACGAGCAGTACTTC
length: 15; J: TRBJ2-7; D: TRBD2; V: TRBV13; size: NA; CDR3: CASSYGTSGFLEQYF; DNA: TGTGCCAGCAGCTACGGGACTAGCGGGTTTCTCGAGCAGTACTTC
length: 16; J: TRBJ2-7; D: TRBD1; V: TRBV27; size: NA; CDR3: CASSLSSRDRVYEQYF; DNA: TGTGCCAGCAGTTTATCCTCCCGGGACAGGGTTTACGAGCAGTACTTC
length: 11; J: TRBJ2-7; D: NA; V: TRBV11-2; size: NA; CDR3: CASSEHYEQYF; DNA: TGTGCCAGCAGCGAACACTACGAGCAGTACTTC
length: 12; J: TRBJ2-7; D: NA; V: TRBV10-3; size: NA; CDR3: CAISEEGYEQYF; DNA: TGTGCCATCAGTGAGGAGGGGTACGAGCAGTACTTC
length: 14; J: TRBJ1-5; D: NA; V: TRBV15; size: few; CDR3: CATSGSRWLGPQHF; DNA: TGTGCCACCAGCGGAAGTAGATGGCTAGGGCCCCAGCATTTT
length: 12; J: TRBJ2-5; D: NA; V: TRBV6-6; size: NA; CDR3: CASSYSRETQYF; DNA: TGTGCCAGCAGTTACTCGCGAGAGACCCAGTACTTC
length: 12; J: TRBJ2-7; D: TRBD1; V: TRBV5-1; size: NA; CDR3: CASSSTGDEQYF; DNA: TGCGCCAGCAGCTCCACAGGGGACGAGCAGTACTTC
length: 13; J: TRBJ1-5; D: NA; V: TRBV4-1; size: NA; CDR3: CASSQVSYQPQHF; DNA: TGCGCCAGCAGCCAAGTCAGTTATCAGCCCCAGCATTTT
length: 14; J: TRBJ1-6; D: NA; V: TRBV9; size: NA; CDR3: CASSVGAGSSPLHF; DNA: TGTGCCAGCAGCGTAGGCGCGGGGAGCTCACCCCTCCACTTT
length: 15; J: TRBJ1-2; D: NA; V: TRBV28; size: NA; CDR3: CASVSDHWGTGQSTF; DNA: TGTGCCAGCGTGTCCGATCACTGGGGAACAGGACAGTCCACCTTC
length: 15; J: TRBJ1-2; D: NA; V: TRBV5-6; size: NA; CDR3: CASSLADGINYGYTF; DNA: TGTGCCAGCAGCTTGGCCGATGGGATTAACTATGGCTACACCTTC
length: 18; J: TRBJ1-1; D: NA; V: TRBV12-2; size: NA; CDR3: CASRPKETGTAENTEAFF; DNA: TGTGCAAGTCGCCCCAAGGAGACCGGGACAGCAGAGAACACTGAAGCTTTCTTT
length: 16; J: TRBJ2-1; D: NA; V: TRBV7-9; size: NA; CDR3: CASSPEVVGLYNEQFF; DNA: TGTGCCAGCAGCCCTGAAGTAGTGGGTCTCTACAATGAGCAGTTCTTC
length: 16; J: TRBJ2-3; D: NA; V: TRBV5-4; size: NA; CDR3: CASSSRKQASTDTQYF; DNA: TGTGCCAGCAGCTCCAGGAAGCAGGCAAGCACAGATACGCAGTATTTT
length: 12; J: TRBJ2-7; D: NA; V: TRBV5-6; size: NA; CDR3: CASSYIRDEQYF; DNA: TGTGCCAGCAGCTATATCCGGGACGAGCAGTACTTC
length: 13; J: TRBJ1-2; D: NA; V: TRBV5-4; size: NA; CDR3: CASSLAAIYGYTF; DNA: TGTGCCAGCAGCTTGGCCGCGATCTATGGCTACACCTTC
length: 17; J: TRBJ2-1; D: TRBD1; V: TRBV11-2; size: NA; CDR3: CASSLDRDREGGNEQFF; DNA: TGTGCCAGCAGCTTAGACCGGGACAGGGAGGGGGGCAATGAGCAGTTCTTC
length: 11; J: TRBJ2-1; D: NA; V: TRBV10-2; size: once; CDR3: CASSEAGEQFF; DNA: TGCGCCAGCAGTGAAGCCGGTGAGCAGTTCTTC
length: 15; J: TRBJ2-4; D: TRBD1; V: TRBV6-5; size: NA; CDR3: CASSQGDLAKNIQYF; DNA: TGTGCCAGCAGCCAGGGGGATTTAGCCAAAAACATTCAGTACTTC
length: 15; J: TRBJ2-2; D: TRBD1; V: TRBV10-3; size: NA; CDR3: CAISRTGGDTGELFF; DNA: TGTGCCATCAGTCGGACAGGGGGAGACACCGGGGAGCTGTTTTTT